This T cell receptor beta chain stems from a study of T cell responses to AZD1222 COVID-19 vaccine. The CDR3 runs 11 residues. V lost 11 bases, J lost 7 bases, and 11 bases lay in between. Per the germline V gene, CDR1 is ENHRY and CDR2 is SYGVKD. Libraries were prepared by immunoSEQ multiplex PCR; TCRdb keeps only in-frame clonotypes and omits some of them. There are around 160,000 clones in the sample; 88% occur only once, and less than 6.5% lies in the top ten. The receptor was derived from an adult in good health. Material: peripheral blood, obtained on day 0 of AZD1222 vaccination. V gene TRBV10-3 combines with J gene TRBJ1-4; D is ambiguous. This CDR3 is CASGLAEKLFF. The CDR3 region has the DNA TGTGCCTCGGGCCTCGCTGAAAAACTGTTTTTT.